Each of the 4 T cell receptor beta chains below was sequenced from the same sample in a study of OX40 agonist ivuxolimab in advanced cancers. Generated by immunoSEQ multiplex PCR, the TCRdb table keeps only in-frame clones and is missing some. The table shows roughly 73,000 clones, with nearly 90% occurring only once. The sequenced sample was CD4+ or CD8+ T cells sorted from blood, obtained in a trial of the OX40 agonist ivuxolimab. The receptors originated from an adult with an advanced solid tumor such as melanoma, head and neck, liver or kidney cancer.

The J gene is TRBJ2-5, the V gene TRBV18, with D perhaps TRBD2 (6 bases). The CDR3 has 14 residues. The V end lost 3 bases, the J end lost 6 bases, and 14 bases lay between the germline ends. Germline CDR1 and CDR2: KGHSH and LQKENI. In nucleotides, the CDR3 is TGTGCCAGCTCACCTCGGGACTCCCAGAAGACCCAGTACTTC. Protein product: CASSPRDSQKTQYF.

The J gene is TRBJ2-7, the V gene TRBV28; D is unclear. Germline CDR1 is MDHEN and CDR2 is SYDVKM. This CDR3 has 12 amino acids. Trimming cost V 5 bases and J 3 bases, with 8 bases left between them. CDR3 DNA: TGTGCCAGCAGTGAAAGGGTCTACGAGCAGTACTTC. Translated, it gives CASSERVYEQYF. Variable domain in full (rest from reference TRBV28 and TRBJ2-7): DVKVTQSSRYLVKRTGEKVFLECVQDMDHENMFWYRQDPGLGLRLIYFSYDVKMKEKGDIPEGYSVSREKKERFSLILESASTNQTSMYLCASSERVYEQYFGPGTRLTVT.

This sequence joins TRBV5-1 and TRBJ1-2; possibly TRBD1 for D (5 bases). Germline CDR1 SGHRS, CDR2 YFSETQ. V was clipped by 4 bases and J by 0 bases, with 10 bases between them. The length of the CDR3 is 14 residues. The chain's CDR3 is CASSPGTPNYGYTF. The CDR3 DNA follows: TGCGCCAGCAGCCCAGGGACGCCTAACTATGGCTACACCTTC.

Comment on this clone: At one end the junction does not follow the germline gene, possibly because of a read error. The gene calls are TRBV20-1 and TRBJ2-7; D not certain. The CDR3 loop spans 11 amino acids. The germline V gene has CDR1 DFQATT and CDR2 SNEGSKA (reference sequence). As DNA, the CDR3 is TGCAGTGCTTTTTATACAACTACCCTGAACTTC. It translates to CSAFYTTTLNF.